This T cell receptor beta chain was captured in a study of spatial heterogeneity in lung cancer. Study at large: Available follow-up PBMC samples, collected a median of roughly two years post-resection, were sequenced. General observations from the study: TCRs found ubiquitously expanded in tumor appeared in blood more at resection than at follow-up.

V was trimmed by 0 bases and J by 5 bases, leaving 7 bases between them. CDR1 and CDR2 (germline): SGHVS, FNYEAQ. There are 13 residues in the CDR3. This clonotype was seen repeatedly, ten times or more. Its antigen is still unknown. TCRdb reprocessed the 5' RACE reads with MiXCR, giving one entry per CDR3 protein. The sample contains about 19,000 distinct CDR3 sequences, about a tenth of which appear only once. Indicated time point: blood at routine non-recurrence follow-up after resection. The receptor was isolated from a female donor with early-stage non-small cell lung cancer. The specimen was PBMCs, collected at follow-up. The chain couples TRBV7-6 to TRBJ1-1; no clear D gene. CDR3 nucleotide sequence: TGTGCCAGCAGCTTAGCGGCGGTTACTGAAGCTTTCTTT. Its translation: CASSLAAVTEAFF.